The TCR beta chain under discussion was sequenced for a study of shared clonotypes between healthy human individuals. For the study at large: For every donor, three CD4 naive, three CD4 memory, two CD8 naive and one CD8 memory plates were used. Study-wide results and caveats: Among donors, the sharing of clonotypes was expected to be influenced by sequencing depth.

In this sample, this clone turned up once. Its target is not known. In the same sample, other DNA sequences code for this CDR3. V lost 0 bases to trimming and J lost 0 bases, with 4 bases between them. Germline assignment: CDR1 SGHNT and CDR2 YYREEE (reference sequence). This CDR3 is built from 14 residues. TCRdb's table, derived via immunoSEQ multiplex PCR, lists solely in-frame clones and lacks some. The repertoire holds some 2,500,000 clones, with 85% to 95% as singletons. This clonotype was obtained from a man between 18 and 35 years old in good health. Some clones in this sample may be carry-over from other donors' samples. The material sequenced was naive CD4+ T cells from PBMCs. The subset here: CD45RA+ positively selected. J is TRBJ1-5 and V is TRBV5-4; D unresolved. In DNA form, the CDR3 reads TGTGCCAGCAGCTTGGAAGGTAGCAATCAGCCCCAGCATTTT. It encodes CASSLEGSNQPQHF.